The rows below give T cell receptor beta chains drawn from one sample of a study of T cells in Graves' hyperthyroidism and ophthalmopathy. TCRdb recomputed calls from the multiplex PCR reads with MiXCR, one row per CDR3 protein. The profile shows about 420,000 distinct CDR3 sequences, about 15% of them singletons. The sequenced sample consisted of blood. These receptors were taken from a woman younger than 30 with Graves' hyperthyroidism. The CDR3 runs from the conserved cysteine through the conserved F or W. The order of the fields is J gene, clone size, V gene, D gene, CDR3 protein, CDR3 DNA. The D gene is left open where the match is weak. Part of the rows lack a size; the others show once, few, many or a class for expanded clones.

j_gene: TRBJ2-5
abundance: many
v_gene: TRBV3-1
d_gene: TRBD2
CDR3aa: CASSQELAVLQETQYF
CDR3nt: TGTGCCAGCAGCCAAGAGCTAGCGGTACTCCAAGAGACCCAGTACTTC

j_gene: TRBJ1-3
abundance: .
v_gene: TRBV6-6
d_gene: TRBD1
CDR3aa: CASSPQGITGNTIYF
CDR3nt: TGTGCCAGCAGCCCACAGGGGATAACTGGAAACACCATATATTTT

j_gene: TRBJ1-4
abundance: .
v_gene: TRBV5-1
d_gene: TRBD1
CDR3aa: CASSLESGGGEKLFF
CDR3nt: TGCGCCAGCAGCTTGGAATCAGGGGGCGGGGAAAAACTGTTTTTT

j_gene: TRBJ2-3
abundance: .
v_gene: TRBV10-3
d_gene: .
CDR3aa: CATKAGSGRTDTQYF
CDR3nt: TGTGCCACCAAGGCGGGTAGCGGTCGCACAGATACGCAGTATTTT

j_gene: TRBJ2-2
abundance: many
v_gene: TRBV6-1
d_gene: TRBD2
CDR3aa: CASSHSGTSGLGAGELFF
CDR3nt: TGTGCCAGCAGCCATTCCGGGACTAGCGGGTTGGGAGCCGGGGAGCTGTTTTTT

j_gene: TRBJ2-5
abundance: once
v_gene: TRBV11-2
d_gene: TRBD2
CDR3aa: CASSLGERERETQYF
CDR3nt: TGTGCCAGCAGCTTAGGGGAGCGGGAAAGGGAGACCCAGTACTTC

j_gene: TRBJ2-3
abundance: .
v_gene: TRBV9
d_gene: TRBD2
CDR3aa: CASSAPTSADTQYF
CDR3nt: TGTGCCAGCAGCGCACCGACTAGCGCAGATACGCAGTATTTT

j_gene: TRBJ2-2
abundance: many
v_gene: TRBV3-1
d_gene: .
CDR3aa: CASSVWRHTGELFF
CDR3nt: TGTGCCAGCAGCGTTTGGAGGCACACCGGGGAGCTGTTTTTT

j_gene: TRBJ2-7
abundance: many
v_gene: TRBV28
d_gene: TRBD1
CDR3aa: CASSRQDRGSYEQYF
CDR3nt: TGTGCCAGCAGTCGACAGGACAGGGGCTCCTACGAGCAGTACTTC

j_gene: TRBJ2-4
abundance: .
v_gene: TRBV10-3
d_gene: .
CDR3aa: CATDAGALGKNIQYF
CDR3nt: TGTGCCACCGACGCAGGGGCTCTTGGCAAAAACATTCAGTACTTC

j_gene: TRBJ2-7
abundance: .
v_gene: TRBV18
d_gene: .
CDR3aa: CASGGRSSYEQYF
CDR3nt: TGTGCCAGTGGGGGCAGGAGCTCCTACGAGCAGTACTTC

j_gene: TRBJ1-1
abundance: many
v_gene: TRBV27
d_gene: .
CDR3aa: CATQNHPNTEAFF
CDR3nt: TGTGCCACCCAAAACCATCCGAACACTGAAGCTTTCTTT

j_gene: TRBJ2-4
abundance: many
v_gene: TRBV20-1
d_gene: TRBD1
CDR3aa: CSASARQGRLAKNIQYF
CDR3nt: TGCAGTGCTAGCGCCCGACAGGGCAGACTAGCCAAAAACATTCAGTACTTC

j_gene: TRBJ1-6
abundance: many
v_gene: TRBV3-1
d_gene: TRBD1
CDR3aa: CASSQGWGTDDSPLHF
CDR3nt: TGTGCCAGCAGCCAGGGGTGGGGGACAGACGACTCACCCCTCCACTTT

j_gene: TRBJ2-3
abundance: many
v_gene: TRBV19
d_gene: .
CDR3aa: CASRAGREADTQYF
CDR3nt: TGTGCCAGTAGGGCAGGGAGAGAGGCAGATACGCAGTATTTT

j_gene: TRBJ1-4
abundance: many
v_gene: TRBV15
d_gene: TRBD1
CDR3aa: CATSRQTGGNEKLFF
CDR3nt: TGTGCCACCAGCAGGCAGACAGGGGGAAATGAAAAACTGTTTTTT

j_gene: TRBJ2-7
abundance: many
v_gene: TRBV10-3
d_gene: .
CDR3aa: CAISESTGLDEQYF
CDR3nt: TGTGCCATCAGTGAGTCGACCGGCCTAGACGAGCAGTACTTC

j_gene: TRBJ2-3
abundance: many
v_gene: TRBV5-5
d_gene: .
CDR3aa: CASSISQGDTQYF
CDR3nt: TGTGCCAGCAGCATTTCTCAGGGGGATACGCAGTATTTT

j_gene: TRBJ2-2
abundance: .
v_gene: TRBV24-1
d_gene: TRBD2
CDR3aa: CATGEAGAGTGELFF
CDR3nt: TGTGCCACCGGGGAGGCGGGAGCGGGCACCGGGGAGCTGTTTTTT

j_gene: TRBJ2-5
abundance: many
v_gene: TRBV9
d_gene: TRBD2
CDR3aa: CASSGNGAAGETQYF
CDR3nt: TGTGCCAGCAGCGGCAACGGCGCAGCGGGGGAGACCCAGTACTTC

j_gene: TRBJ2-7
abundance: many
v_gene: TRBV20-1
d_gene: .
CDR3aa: CSASGRVYEQYF
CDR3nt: TGCAGTGCTAGCGGCAGGGTATACGAGCAGTACTTC

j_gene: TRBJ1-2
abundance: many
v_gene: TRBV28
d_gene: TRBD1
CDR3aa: CASRARGRGSYTF
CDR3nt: TGTGCCAGCAGAGCCAGGGGGCGCGGAAGCTACACCTTC

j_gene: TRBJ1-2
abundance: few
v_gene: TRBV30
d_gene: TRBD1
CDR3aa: CAWSFGQGDYGYTF
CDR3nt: TGTGCCTGGAGTTTCGGACAGGGTGACTATGGCTACACCTTC

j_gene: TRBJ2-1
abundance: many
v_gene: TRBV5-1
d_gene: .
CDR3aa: CASSGGRGTYNEQFF
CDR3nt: TGCGCCAGCAGCGGGGGCCGGGGGACCTACAATGAGCAGTTCTTC

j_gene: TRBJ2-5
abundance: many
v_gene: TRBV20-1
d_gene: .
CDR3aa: CSAGGRSRETQYF
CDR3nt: TGCAGTGCCGGGGGGCGGTCTAGAGAGACCCAGTACTTC

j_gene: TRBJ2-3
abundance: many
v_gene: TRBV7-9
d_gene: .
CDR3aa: CASSLVSMGRIRGTDTQYF
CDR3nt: TGTGCCAGCAGCTTAGTTTCTATGGGCCGGATAAGAGGAACAGATACGCAGTATTTT

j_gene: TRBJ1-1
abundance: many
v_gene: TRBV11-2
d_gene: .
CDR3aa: CASSLDPRSRQETWNTEAFF
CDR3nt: TGTGCCAGCAGCTTAGATCCCAGATCACGACAGGAAACTTGGAACACTGAAGCTTTCTTT

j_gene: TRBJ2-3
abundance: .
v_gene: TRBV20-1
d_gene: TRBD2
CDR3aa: CSANPFSGARTDTQYF
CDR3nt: TGCAGTGCTAACCCCTTTAGCGGGGCACGCACAGATACGCAGTATTTT

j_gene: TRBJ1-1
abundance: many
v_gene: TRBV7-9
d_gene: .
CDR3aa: CASSYRVGEAFF
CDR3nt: TGTGCCAGCAGCTACAGGGTAGGTGAAGCTTTCTTT

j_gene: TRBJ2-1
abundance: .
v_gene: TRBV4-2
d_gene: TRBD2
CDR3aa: CASSKAGAMSSYNEQFF
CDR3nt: TGTGCCAGCAGCAAAGCGGGGGCCATGAGCTCCTACAATGAGCAGTTCTTC

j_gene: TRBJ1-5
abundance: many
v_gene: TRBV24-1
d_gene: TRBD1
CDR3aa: CATSGDRRRGNQPQHF
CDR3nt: TGTGCCACCAGCGGGGACAGGCGACGGGGCAATCAGCCCCAGCATTTT

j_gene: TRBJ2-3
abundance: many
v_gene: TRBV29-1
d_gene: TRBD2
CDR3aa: CSVGTSGEGDTQYF
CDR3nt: TGCAGCGTGGGGACTAGCGGGGAGGGGGATACGCAGTATTTT

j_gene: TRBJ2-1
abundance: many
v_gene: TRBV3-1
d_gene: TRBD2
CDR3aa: CASSQDPTSGGSYNEQFF
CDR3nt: TGTGCCAGCAGCCAAGACCCGACTAGCGGGGGATCCTACAATGAGCAGTTCTTC

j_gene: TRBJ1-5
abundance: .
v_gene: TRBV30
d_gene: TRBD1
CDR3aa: CAWSRQGHQPQHF
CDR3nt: TGTGCCTGGAGTAGACAGGGCCATCAGCCCCAGCATTTT

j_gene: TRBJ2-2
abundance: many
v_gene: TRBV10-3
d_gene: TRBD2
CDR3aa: CAAGGRTNTGELFF
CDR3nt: TGTGCCGCGGGGGGCAGAACGAACACCGGGGAGCTGTTTTTT

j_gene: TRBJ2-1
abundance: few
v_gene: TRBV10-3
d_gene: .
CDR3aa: CAISEASPHEQFF
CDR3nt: TGTGCCATCAGTGAAGCCTCCCCCCATGAGCAGTTCTTC

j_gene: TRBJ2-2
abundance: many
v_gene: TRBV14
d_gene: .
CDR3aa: CASSQIRGSNTGELFF
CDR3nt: TGTGCCAGCAGCCAAATACGTGGCTCGAACACCGGGGAGCTGTTTTTT

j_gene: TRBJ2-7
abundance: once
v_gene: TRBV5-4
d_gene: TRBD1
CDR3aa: CASTRDSEYEQYF
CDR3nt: TGTGCCAGCACCCGGGACAGTGAATACGAGCAGTACTTC

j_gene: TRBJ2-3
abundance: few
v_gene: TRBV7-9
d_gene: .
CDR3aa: CAIEGSLGTDTQYF
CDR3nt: TGTGCCATAGAGGGGTCCTTGGGCACAGATACGCAGTATTTT

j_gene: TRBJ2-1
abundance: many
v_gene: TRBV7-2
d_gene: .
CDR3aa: CASSLAGLNEQFF
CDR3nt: TGTGCCAGCAGCTTAGCGGGTCTCAATGAGCAGTTCTTC

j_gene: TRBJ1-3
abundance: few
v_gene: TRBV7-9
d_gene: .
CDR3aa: CASSPQGYTIYF
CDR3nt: TGTGCCAGCAGCCCCCAGGGATACACCATATATTTT

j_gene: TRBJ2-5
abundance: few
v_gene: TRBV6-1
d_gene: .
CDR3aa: CASSPGTPETQYF
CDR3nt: TGTGCCAGCAGTCCTGGGACACCAGAGACCCAGTACTTC

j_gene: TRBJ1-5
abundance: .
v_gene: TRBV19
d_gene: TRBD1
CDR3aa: CASSTDRAGNQPQHF
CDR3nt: TGTGCCAGTAGCACAGACAGGGCAGGCAATCAGCCCCAGCATTTT

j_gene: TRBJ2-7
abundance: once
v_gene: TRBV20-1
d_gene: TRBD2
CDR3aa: CSAGTSGRTYEQYF
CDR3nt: TGCAGTGCAGGGACTAGCGGGAGGACCTACGAGCAGTACTTC

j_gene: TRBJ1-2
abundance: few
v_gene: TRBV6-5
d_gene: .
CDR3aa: CASSYSRVGGYGYTF
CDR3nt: TGTGCCAGCAGTTACTCGAGGGTCGGGGGCTACGGCTACACCTTC

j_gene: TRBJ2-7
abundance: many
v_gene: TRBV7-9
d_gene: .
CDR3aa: CASRGDSYEQYF
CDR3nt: TGTGCCAGCAGGGGCGACAGTTACGAGCAGTACTTC

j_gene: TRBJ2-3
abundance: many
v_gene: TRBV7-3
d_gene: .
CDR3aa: CASSLGGAQGDTQYF
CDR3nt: TGTGCCAGCAGCTTAGGCGGAGCCCAAGGGGATACGCAGTATTTT

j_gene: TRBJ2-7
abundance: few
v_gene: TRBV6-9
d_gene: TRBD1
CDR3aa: CASSYIQGAVYEQYF
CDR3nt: TGTGCCAGCAGTTACATACAGGGGGCGGTCTACGAGCAGTACTTC

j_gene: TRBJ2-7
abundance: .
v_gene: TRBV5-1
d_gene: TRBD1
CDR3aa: CASSHGTDYEQYF
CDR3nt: TGCGCCAGCAGCCACGGGACAGATTACGAGCAGTACTTC

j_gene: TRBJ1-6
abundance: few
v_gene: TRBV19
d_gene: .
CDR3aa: CASSIRPSNSPLHF
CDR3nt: TGTGCCAGTAGTATTCGGCCAAGTAATTCACCCCTCCACTTT

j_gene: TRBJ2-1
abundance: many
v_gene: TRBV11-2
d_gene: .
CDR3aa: CASSLGGMNEQFF
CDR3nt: TGTGCCAGCAGCTTAGGGGGTATGAATGAGCAGTTCTTC

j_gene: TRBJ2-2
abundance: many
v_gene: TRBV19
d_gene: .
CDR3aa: CASSILSGNTGELFF
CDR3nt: TGTGCCAGTAGTATTCTTAGCGGGAACACCGGGGAGCTGTTTTTT

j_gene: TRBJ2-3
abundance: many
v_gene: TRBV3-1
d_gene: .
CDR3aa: CASSLSGGNTQYF
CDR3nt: TGTGCCAGCAGCCTCTCTGGTGGGAATACGCAGTATTTT

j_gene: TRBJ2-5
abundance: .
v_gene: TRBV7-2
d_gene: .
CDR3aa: CASSLVQGRETQYF
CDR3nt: TGTGCCAGCAGCTTGGTTCAGGGGCGCGAGACCCAGTACTTC

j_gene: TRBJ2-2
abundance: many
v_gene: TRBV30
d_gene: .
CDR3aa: CAWRHGTGELFF
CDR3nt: TGTGCCTGGAGACACGGGACCGGGGAGCTGTTTTTT

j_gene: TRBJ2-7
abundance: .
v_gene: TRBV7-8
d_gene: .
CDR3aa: CASSPAVGRQYF
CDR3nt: TGTGCCAGCAGCCCCGCGGTCGGACGGCAGTACTTC

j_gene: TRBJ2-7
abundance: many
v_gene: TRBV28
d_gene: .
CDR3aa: CASSTPAPSYEQYF
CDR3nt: TGTGCCAGCAGCACCCCGGCCCCCTCCTACGAGCAGTACTTC

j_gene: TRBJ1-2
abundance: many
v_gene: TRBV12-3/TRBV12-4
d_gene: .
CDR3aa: CASSFTGGDGYTF
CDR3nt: TGTGCCAGCAGTTTCACCGGGGGCGATGGCTACACCTTC

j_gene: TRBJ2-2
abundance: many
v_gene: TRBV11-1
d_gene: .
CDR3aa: CASSFGGDNTGELFF
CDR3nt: TGTGCCAGCAGCTTTGGCGGAGACAACACCGGGGAGCTGTTTTTT